Below, 15 T cell receptor beta chains from the same sample are listed, as sequenced in a study of blood T cells in healthy people across ages. Combining a sample-barcoded 5' primer with a J-beta primer mix, a second PCR ran for roughly 6 to 12 cycles. TCRdb called the 5' RACE reads again in MiXCR, with one record for every CDR3 protein. The sample gives roughly 730,000 distinct CDR3 sequences, more than 55% of which show up once; around 25% is in the top ten. Sequenced material: blood. The source of these receptors is a man aged 40-49 years in good health.

The V gene is TRBV7-2, the J gene TRBJ2-5; tentative D call: TRBD2 (5 bases). The CDR3 is 14 residues long. V shed 1 base and J shed 11 bases, with 17 bases lying between them. Germline V gene data show CDR1 as SGHTA and CDR2 as FQGNSA. In DNA, the CDR3 is TGTGCCAGCAGCTTAGAGGTGGCAGTTTGGGAGCAGTACTTC. Residues: CASSLEVAVWEQYF.

Comment on this clonotype: This may arise from a read error, as a much more abundant clone is one base away. V usage is TRBV5-1 and J usage is TRBJ2-1, with TRBD1 as a possible D gene (5 bases). CDR3 length: 16 amino acids. Germline V gene data show CDR1 as SGHRS and CDR2 as YFSETQ. Deletions cut 0 bases from V and 3 bases from J, with 13 bases between. DNA of the CDR3: TGCGCCAGCAGCTTGGGTGTCACAGGCGTCTACAATGAGCAGTTCTTC. This translates into CASSLGVTGVYNEQFF.

The rearrangement links TRBV10-3 to TRBJ2-1; TRBD2 aligns across 15 bases. V lost 0 bases and J lost 3; bases outside the gene matches: 15. This CDR3 is built from 22 residues. The germline gives CDR1 ENHRY, CDR2 SYGVKD. CDR3 nucleotides: TGTGCCATCAGTGAGTCAATTCCGGGACTAGCGGGAGGATGGTACTACTACAATGAGCAGTTCTTC. Amino acids: CAISESIPGLAGGWYYYNEQFF.

The chain combines TRBV20-1 with TRBJ2-3; D uncertain. The germline CDR1 and CDR2 sequences are DFQATT and SNEGSKA (reference sequence). The CDR3 runs to 14 residues. Trimming left V 3 bases short and J 1 base short, with 11 bases between. The CDR3 sequence: CSARSKRGTDTQYF. The CDR3 nucleotides are TGCAGTGCTAGGTCCAAGCGCGGCACAGATACGCAGTATTTT.

The rearrangement uses TRBV29-1 and TRBJ2-3, with TRBD1 identical over 7 bases. J gave up 0 bases and V 2 bases, and 8 bases lay outside the gene matches. Germline V gene sequence: CDR1 SQVTM, CDR2 ANQGSEA. CDR3 length equals 16 residues. CDR3: CSVEPIPGQSTDTQYF. CDR3 DNA: TGCAGCGTTGAACCTATCCCGGGACAGAGCACAGATACGCAGTATTTT.

The chain employs TRBV11-1 and TRBJ2-1; TRBD2 is a possible D gene (5 bases). The J call is uncertain, as TRBJ2-7 better fits the DNA end. This CDR3 is 15 amino acids long. Per the germline V gene, CDR1 is SGHAT and CDR2 is FQDESV (reference sequence). The CDR3 coding sequence is TGTGCCAGCAGCCCTGAGCGGAGCTCCTACAATGAGCAGTACTTC. Protein: CASSPERSSYNEQYF.

This rearrangement joins TRBV25-1 to TRBJ2-3, with 7 bases fitting TRBD1. Looked up from germline, CDR1 is MGHDK and CDR2 is SYGVNS. V gave up 2 bases and J gave up 5 bases; unmatched junction bases: 7. CDR3 size: 15 residues. The CDR3 is CASSEQGVFGDTQYF. Here the CDR3 DNA reads TGTGCCAGCAGTGAACAGGGGGTGTTCGGAGATACGCAGTATTTT.

This clonotype was seen a handful of times. The chain employs TRBV28 and TRBJ2-1, with D perhaps matching TRBD2 (5 bases). Germline V gene lookup returns CDR1 MDHEN and CDR2 SYDVKM. Trimming took off 2 bases at V and 4 bases at J, with 12 bases between the two ends. CDR3 size: 15 residues. CDR3 in DNA: TGTGCCAGCAGTTTAGGACCGATAGCGTACAATGAGCAGTTCTTC. Its translation: CASSLGPIAYNEQFF.

The V gene is TRBV10-3, the J gene TRBJ1-1, with D hard to call. The germline V gene has CDR1 ENHRY and CDR2 SYGVKD. V was trimmed by 4 bases and J by 1 base, leaving 10 bases between them. The CDR3 spans 14 residues. The DNA of the CDR3 is TGTGCCATCAGTGCCGAGTACGGGAACACTGAAGCTTTCTTT. This gives the protein CAISAEYGNTEAFF.

This chain uses TRBV28 with TRBJ2-7; TRBD1 matches at 10 bases. V trimming: 5 bases; J trimming: 7 bases; junction bases outside the gene matches: 17. Germline V gene lookup returns CDR1 MDHEN and CDR2 SYDVKM. The CDR3 covers 17 residues. CDR3 coding DNA: TGTGCCAGCAGTGTTCCGCCTCCGGGACAGGGGTCCGGGGAGCAGTACTTC. Translation: CASSVPPPGQGSGEQYF.

The CDR3 protein is CASSESIGSNQPQHF. CDR3 sequence (DNA): TGTGCCAGCAGTGAATCAATTGGAAGCAATCAGCCCCAGCATTTT. The chain joins TRBV25-1 to TRBJ1-5; D is undetermined. The CDR3 spans 15 residues. Germline loops: CDR1 MGHDK, CDR2 SYGVNS. V was cut by 1 base and J by 1 base, with 8 bases left in between.

The chain has TRBV20-1 and TRBJ2-1; TRBD2 aligns across 9 bases. Germline CDR1 and CDR2: DFQATT and SNEGSKA (reference sequence). The CDR3 contains 14 residues. The trim removed 0 bases at V and 12 bases at J, leaving 9 bases unmatched. The CDR3 bases are TGCAGTGCTAGAGATCCGCGGGAGGGCCTCCGGCAGTTCTTC. This codes for CSARDPREGLRQFF.

This rearrangement joins TRBV7-8 to TRBJ2-1, with D perhaps TRBD1 or TRBD2 (6 bases each). Trimming pared 4 bases from V and 8 bases from J, leaving 21 bases between. The CDR3 has 16 amino acids. CDR1 is SGHVS, CDR2 FQNEAQ, per germline. The CDR3 DNA sequence: TGTGCCAGCAGCTCGCGTTTGGTGGGGGGCGGAGATGAGCAGTTCTTC. Protein sequence: CASSSRLVGGGDEQFF.

This clonotype came up once. The genes are TRBV11-2 and TRBJ2-1; D is undetermined. The germline V gene has CDR1 SGHAT and CDR2 FQNNGV. The germline V and J ends were trimmed by 1 base and 9 bases, with 16 bases remaining between them. CDR3 length: 15 amino acids. CDR3 sequence reads: CASSLAFSGYGEQFF. The CDR3 DNA reads TGTGCCAGCAGCTTAGCCTTTAGTGGTTACGGTGAGCAGTTCTTC.

There are a few counts of this clonotype. V gene TRBV20-1 combines with J gene TRBJ2-5, with 10 bases aligning to TRBD1. The CDR3 is 15 amino acids. V lost 5 bases, J lost 6 bases, and 12 bases stayed unmatched. In germline, CDR1 is DFQATT, CDR2 SNEGSKA (reference sequence). The CDR3 is CSAQLTGGAGQTQYF. DNA for the CDR3: TGCAGTGCTCAATTGACAGGGGGCGCGGGTCAGACCCAGTACTTC.